The rows below give T cell receptor beta chains drawn from one sample of a study of T-cell memory formation after mild COVID-19. TCRdb processed the 5' RACE reads anew with MiXCR; each CDR3 protein has one entry. The repertoire holds about 350,000 distinct CDR3 sequences, about an eighth seen once, with 22% in the top ten. Source material: PBMCs or a T cell subset sorted from them (not recorded which). The receptor set was obtained from a young man who had mild COVID-19 (a few samples of this study predate the infection). Cell type and time point are not known. CDR3s include the opening cysteine and the closing phenylalanine or tryptophan. Each record gives: V gene, J gene, CDR3 protein.

TRBV20-1	TRBJ1-2	CSASADSHYGYTF
TRBV3-1	TRBJ2-3	CASRPGTSGGYTQYF
TRBV10-3	TRBJ1-2	CAIGEANYGYTF
TRBV6-5	TRBJ1-1	CASYGGVYTEAFF
TRBV12-3/TRBV12-4	TRBJ2-5	CASNGDTEIQETQYF
TRBV5-1	TRBJ2-2	CASSLDRAAGELFF
TRBV29-1	TRBJ1-4	CSVVTETQEKLFF
TRBV6-5	TRBJ1-2	CASSLRGYGYTF
TRBV5-1	TRBJ2-3	CASSLLLGRTRTDTQYF
TRBV7-2	TRBJ2-2	CASSPPWGTSNTGELFF
TRBV30	TRBJ2-7	CAWSVYPGDDERSYEQYF
TRBV4-3	TRBJ1-5	CASSQGGSQPQHF
TRBV5-1	TRBJ1-1	CASSGGTGRITEAFF
TRBV18	TRBJ1-3	CASSPRPSGSSGNTIYF
TRBV12-3/TRBV12-4	TRBJ2-2	CASRDEGQNTGELFF
TRBV12-2	TRBJ2-7	CASRLVWVPPVCYEQYF
TRBV6-5	TRBJ1-1	CASSYGSGGTEAFF
TRBV1	TRBJ2-5	CTSSQDQAGGETQYF
TRBV6-5	TRBJ2-7	CASSYKGEQYF
TRBV29-1	TRBJ2-3	CSATGSGADTQYF
TRBV9	TRBJ2-7	CASSVGDTTYEQYF
TRBV7-9	TRBJ2-3	CASSQGQGAADTQYF
TRBV6-5	TRBJ1-4	CASSFQGAVNEKLFF
TRBV7-2	TRBJ2-1	CASSLEAGGFNEQFF
TRBV7-8	TRBJ2-7	CASSLGQGPTYEQYF
TRBV4-1	TRBJ2-1	CASSQDGTGDYEQFF
TRBV6-5	TRBJ2-3	CASNKAGSTDTQYF
TRBV29-1	TRBJ2-2	CSAAQGGTGELFF
TRBV5-1	TRBJ1-5	CASSPEGQLNQPQHF
TRBV6-6	TRBJ2-5	CANRQGPGEWETQYF
TRBV6-2/TRBV6-3	TRBJ2-7	CASSYRQYEQYF
TRBV18	TRBJ1-1	CASSPPGGEAFF
TRBV25-1	TRBJ1-1	CASSEPPGEAFF
TRBV6-5	TRBJ2-3	CASSYLVGTDTQYF
TRBV27	TRBJ2-5	CASSLSWRAETQYF
TRBV5-6	TRBJ1-3	CASSATATGNTIYF
TRBV19	TRBJ2-7	CASSMGLAAREQYF
TRBV18	TRBJ2-7	CASSPFDPGAAEQYF
TRBV7-3	TRBJ2-2	CATAPSGDATGELFF
TRBV4-1	TRBJ2-3	CASSQGPMGGVTDTQYF
TRBV5-5	TRBJ2-7	CASRGREYEQYF
TRBV20-1	TRBJ1-5	CSASPGTALGQPQHF
TRBV10-3	TRBJ2-1	CAISYNSGGPHEQFF
TRBV27	TRBJ2-7	CASSFRSGRFNEQYF
TRBV4-2	TRBJ2-7	CASSPQSDNEQYF